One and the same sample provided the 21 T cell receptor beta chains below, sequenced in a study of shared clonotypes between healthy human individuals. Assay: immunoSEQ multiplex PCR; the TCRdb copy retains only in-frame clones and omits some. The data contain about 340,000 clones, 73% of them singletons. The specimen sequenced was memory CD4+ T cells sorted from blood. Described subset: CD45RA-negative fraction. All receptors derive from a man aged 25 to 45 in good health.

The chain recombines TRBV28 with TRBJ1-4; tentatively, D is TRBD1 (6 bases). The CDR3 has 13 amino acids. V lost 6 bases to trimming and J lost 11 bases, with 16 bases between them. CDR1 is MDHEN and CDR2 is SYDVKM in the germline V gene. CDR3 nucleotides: TGTGCCAGCAGGTCGAACGGGGGCGGTAAACTGTTTTTT. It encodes CASRSNGGGKLFF.

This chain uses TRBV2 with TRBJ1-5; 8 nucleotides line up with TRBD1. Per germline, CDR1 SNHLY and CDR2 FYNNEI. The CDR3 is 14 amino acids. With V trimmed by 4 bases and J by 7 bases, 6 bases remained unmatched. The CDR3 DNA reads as TGTGCCAGCAGTGGTGACAGGGGCGGACAGCCCCAGCATTTT. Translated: CASSGDRGGQPQHF.

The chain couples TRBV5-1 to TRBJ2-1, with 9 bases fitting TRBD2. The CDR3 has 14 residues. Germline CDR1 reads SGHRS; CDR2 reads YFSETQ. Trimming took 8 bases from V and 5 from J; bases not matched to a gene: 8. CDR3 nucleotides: TGCGCCAGTTCAGCGGGAGGCCGAAACAATGAGCAGTTCTTC. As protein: CASSAGGRNNEQFF. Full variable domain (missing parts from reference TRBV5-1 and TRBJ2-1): KAGVTQTPRYLIKTRGQQVTLSCSPISGHRSVSWYQQTPGQGLQFLFEYFSETQRNKGNFPGRFSGRQFSNSRSEMNVSTLELGDSALYLCASSAGGRNNEQFFGPGTRLTVL.

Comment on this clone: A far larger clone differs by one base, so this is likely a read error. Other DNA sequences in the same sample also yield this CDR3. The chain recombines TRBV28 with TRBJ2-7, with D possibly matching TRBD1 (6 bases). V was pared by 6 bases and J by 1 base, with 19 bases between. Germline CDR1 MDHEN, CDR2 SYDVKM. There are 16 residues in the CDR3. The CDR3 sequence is CASRGVDRRGSYEQYF. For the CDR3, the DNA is TGTGCCAGCAGGGGAGTAGACAGGCGAGGTTCCTACGAGCAGTACTTC.

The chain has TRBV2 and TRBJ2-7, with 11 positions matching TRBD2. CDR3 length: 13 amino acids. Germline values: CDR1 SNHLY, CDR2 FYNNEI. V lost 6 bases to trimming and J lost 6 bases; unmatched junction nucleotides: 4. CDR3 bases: TGTGCCAGCAGACTAGCGGGAGTATCCGAGCAGTACTTC. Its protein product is CASRLAGVSEQYF.

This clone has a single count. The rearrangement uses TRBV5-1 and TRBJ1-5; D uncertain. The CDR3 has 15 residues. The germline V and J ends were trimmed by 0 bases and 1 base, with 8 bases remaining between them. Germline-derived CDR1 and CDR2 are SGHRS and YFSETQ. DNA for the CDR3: TGCGCCAGCAGCTTGGGGACGGGGAGCAATCAGCCCCAGCATTTT. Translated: CASSLGTGSNQPQHF.

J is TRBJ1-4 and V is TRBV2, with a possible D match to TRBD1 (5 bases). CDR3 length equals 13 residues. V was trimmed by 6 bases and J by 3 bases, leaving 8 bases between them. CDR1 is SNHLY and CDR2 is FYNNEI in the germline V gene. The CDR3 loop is CASSRAANEKLFF. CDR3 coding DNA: TGTGCCAGCAGCAGGGCGGCTAATGAAAAACTGTTTTTT.

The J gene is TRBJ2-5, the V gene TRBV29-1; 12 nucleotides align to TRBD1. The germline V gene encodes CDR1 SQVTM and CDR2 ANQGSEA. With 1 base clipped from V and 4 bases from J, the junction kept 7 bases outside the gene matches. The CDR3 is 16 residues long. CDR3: CSVEGRGQGAGETQYF. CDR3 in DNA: TGCAGCGTTGAAGGTCGGGGACAGGGGGCCGGAGAGACCCAGTACTTC. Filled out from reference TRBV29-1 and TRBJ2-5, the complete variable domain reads SAVISQKPSRDICQRGTSLTIQCQVDSQVTMMFWYRQQPGQSLTLIATANQGSEATYESGFVIDKFPISRPNLTFSTLTVSNMSPEDSSIYLCSVEGRGQGAGETQYFGPGTRLLVL.

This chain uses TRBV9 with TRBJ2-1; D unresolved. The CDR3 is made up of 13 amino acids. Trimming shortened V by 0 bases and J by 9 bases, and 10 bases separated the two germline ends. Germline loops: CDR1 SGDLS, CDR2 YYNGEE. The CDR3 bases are TGTGCCAGCAGCGTAGCTCATCCCGGTGAGCAGTTCTTC. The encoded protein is CASSVAHPGEQFF. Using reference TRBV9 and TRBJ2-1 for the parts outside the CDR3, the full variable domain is DSGVTQTPKHLITATGQRVTLRCSPRSGDLSVYWYQQSLDQGLQFLIQYYNGEERAKGNILERFSAQQFPDLHSELNLSSLELGDSALYFCASSVAHPGEQFFGPGTRLTVL.

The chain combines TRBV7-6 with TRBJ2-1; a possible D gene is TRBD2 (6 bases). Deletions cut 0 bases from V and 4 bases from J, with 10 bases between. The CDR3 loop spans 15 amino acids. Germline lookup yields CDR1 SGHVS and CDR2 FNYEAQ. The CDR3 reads CASSLAGGKYNEQFF. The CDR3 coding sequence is TGTGCCAGCAGCTTAGCTGGCGGGAAATACAATGAGCAGTTCTTC.

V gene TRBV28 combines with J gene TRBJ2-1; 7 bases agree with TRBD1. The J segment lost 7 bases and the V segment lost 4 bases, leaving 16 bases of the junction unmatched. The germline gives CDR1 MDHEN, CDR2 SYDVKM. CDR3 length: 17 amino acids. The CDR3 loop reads CASSSPGLGGGSNEQFF. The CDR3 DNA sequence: TGTGCCAGCAGTTCCCCGGGCTTAGGGGGCGGGTCGAATGAGCAGTTCTTC. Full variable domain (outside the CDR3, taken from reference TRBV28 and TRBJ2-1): DVKVTQSSRYLVKRTGEKVFLECVQDMDHENMFWYRQDPGLGLRLIYFSYDVKMKEKGDIPEGYSVSREKKERFSLILESASTNQTSMYLCASSSPGLGGGSNEQFFGPGTRLTVL.

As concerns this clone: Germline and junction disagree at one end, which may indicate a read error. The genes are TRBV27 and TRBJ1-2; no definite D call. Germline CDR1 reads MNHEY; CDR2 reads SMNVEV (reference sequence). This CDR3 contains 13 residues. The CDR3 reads CASSLEPKYGYTF. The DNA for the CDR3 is TGTGCCAGCAGTTTGGAACCTAAATATGGCTACACCTTC.

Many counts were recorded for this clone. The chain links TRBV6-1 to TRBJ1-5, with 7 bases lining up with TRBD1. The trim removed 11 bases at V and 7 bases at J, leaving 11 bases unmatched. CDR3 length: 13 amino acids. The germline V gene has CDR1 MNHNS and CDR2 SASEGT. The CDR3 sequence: CAGAQGLLQPQHF. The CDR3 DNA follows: TGTGCCGGAGCACAGGGGCTATTGCAGCCCCAGCATTTT.

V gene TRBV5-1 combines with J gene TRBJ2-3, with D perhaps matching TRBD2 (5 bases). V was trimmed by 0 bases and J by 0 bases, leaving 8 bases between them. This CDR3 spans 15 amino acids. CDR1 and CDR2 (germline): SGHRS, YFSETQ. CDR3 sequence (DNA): TGCGCCAGCAGCTTGGCGGCGGGTAGCACAGATACGCAGTATTTT. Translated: CASSLAAGSTDTQYF. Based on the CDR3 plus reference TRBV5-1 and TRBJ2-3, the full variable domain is KAGVTQTPRYLIKTRGQQVTLSCSPISGHRSVSWYQQTPGQGLQFLFEYFSETQRNKGNFPGRFSGRQFSNSRSEMNVSTLELGDSALYLCASSLAAGSTDTQYFGPGTRLTVL.

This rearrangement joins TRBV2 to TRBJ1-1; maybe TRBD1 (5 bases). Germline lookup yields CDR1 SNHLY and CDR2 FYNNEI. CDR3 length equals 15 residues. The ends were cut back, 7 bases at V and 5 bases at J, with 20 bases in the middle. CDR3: CASIRGAGGGTEAFF. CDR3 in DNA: TGTGCCAGCATCCGAGGGGCGGGCGGGGGTACTGAAGCTTTCTTT. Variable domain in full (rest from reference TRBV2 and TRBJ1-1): EPEVTQTPSHQVTQMGQEVILRCVPISNHLYFYWYRQILGQKVEFLVSFYNNEISEKSEIFDDQFSVERPDGSNFTLKIRSTKLEDSAMYFCASIRGAGGGTEAFFGQGTRLTVV.

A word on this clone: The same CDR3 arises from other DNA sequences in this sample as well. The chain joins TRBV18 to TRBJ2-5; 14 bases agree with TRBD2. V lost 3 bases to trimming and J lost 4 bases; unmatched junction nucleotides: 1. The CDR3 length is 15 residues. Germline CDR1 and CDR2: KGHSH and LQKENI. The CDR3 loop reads CASSPGTSGRETQYF. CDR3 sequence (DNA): TGTGCCAGCTCACCCGGGACTAGCGGGAGAGAGACCCAGTACTTC. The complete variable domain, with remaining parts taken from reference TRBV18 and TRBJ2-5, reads NAGVMQNPRHLVRRRGQEARLRCSPMKGHSHVYWYRQLPEEGLKFMVYLQKENIIDESGMPKERFSAEFPKEGPSILRIQQVVRGDSAAYFCASSPGTSGRETQYFGPGTRLLVL.

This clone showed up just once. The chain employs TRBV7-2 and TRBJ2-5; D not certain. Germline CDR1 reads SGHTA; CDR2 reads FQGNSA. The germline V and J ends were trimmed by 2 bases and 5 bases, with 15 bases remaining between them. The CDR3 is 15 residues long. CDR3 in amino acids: CASSLSPGRWETQYF. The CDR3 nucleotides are TGTGCCAGCAGCTTATCACCCGGACGTTGGGAGACCCAGTACTTC. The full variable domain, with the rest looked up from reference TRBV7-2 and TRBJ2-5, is GAGVSQSPSNKVTEKGKDVELRCDPISGHTALYWYRQSLGQGLEFLIYFQGNSAPDKSGLPSDRFSAERTGGSVSTLTIQRTQQEDSAVYLCASSLSPGRWETQYFGPGTRLLVL.

The CDR3 protein is CASSPSGLYTGELFF. CDR3 nucleotide sequence: TGTGCCAGCAGCCCAAGCGGTCTTTACACCGGGGAGCTGTTTTTT. The V call is TRBV7-7, the J call TRBJ2-2, with a possible D match to TRBD2 (5 bases). From germline, CDR1 is SSHAT and CDR2 FNYEAQ (reference sequence). V lost 5 bases to trimming and J lost 3 bases, with 13 bases between them. The CDR3 is 15 residues long.

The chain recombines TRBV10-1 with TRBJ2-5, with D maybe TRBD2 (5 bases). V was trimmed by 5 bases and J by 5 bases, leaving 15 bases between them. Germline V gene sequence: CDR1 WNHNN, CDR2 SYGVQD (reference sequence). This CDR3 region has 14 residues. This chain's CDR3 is CASSRAGARETQYF. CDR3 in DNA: TGCGCCAGCAGTAGGGCGGGCGCCCGGGAGACCCAGTACTTC.

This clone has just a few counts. CDR3 sequence: CASSSAGQANTGELFF. CDR3 nucleotide sequence: TGTGCCAGCAGCTCGGCTGGCCAGGCGAACACCGGGGAGCTGTTTTTT. The genes are TRBV5-6 and TRBJ2-2; the D is unclear. V lost 3 bases to trimming and J lost 0 bases, with 12 bases between them. Germline V gene data show CDR1 as SGHDT and CDR2 as YYEEEE. The CDR3 extends over 16 amino acids.

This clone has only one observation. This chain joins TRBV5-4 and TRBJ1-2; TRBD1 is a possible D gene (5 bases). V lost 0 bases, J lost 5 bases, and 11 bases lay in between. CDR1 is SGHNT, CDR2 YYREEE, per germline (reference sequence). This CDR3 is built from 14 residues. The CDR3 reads CASSLDQGGYGYTF. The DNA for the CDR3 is TGTGCCAGCAGCTTGGATCAGGGCGGGTATGGCTACACCTTC.